The clone carrying this TCR beta chain occurred once. The sample originates from a study of blood T cell repertoires in COVID-19. Study background: Samples taken during acute and convalescent COVID-19 were collected in the United States, Italy and Spain. PBMCs, B-cell-depleted T cells, or T cells were the source of the cDNA or gDNA that made up the material.

Germline V gene sequence: CDR1 SNHLY, CDR2 FYNNEI. V dropped 6 bases and J dropped 0; count of bases not matched to a gene: 3. This CDR3 is 16 amino acids long. Under the authors' procedure: Reference gene primer amplification yielded estimated nucleated cell counts. This table comes from immunoSEQ multiplex PCR, and its TCRdb copy is limited to in-frame clones, with some not included. The DNA gave D and trimming, while V, J and clone size come from that table. Seen here are more than 250,000 clones, 86% observed once, and the top ten hold around 1.5%. Material: peripheral blood. The chain combines TRBV2 with TRBJ2-7; TRBD2 matches 15 bases. This TCR was sampled from a woman aged 45-65 years with acute or convalescent COVID-19. In DNA form, the CDR3 reads TGTGCCAGCAGGGGACTAGCGGGAGGACTCTCCTACGAGCAGTACTTC. Translated: CASRGLAGGLSYEQYF.